This T cell receptor (beta chain) is drawn from a study of early T cells in non-severe SARS-CoV-2 infection. The CDR3 runs to 16 residues. Germline V CDR1 and CDR2: MNHEY, SMNVEV (reference sequence). Trimming removed 3 bases from V and 0 bases from J, with 12 bases in between. Unique molecular identifier tags were affixed to discrete cDNA molecules. TCRdb used MiXCR to reprocess the 5' RACE reads, holding one entry per CDR3 protein. This table has 45,000 to 65,000 distinct CDR3 sequences, over 8% appearing once. This clonotype was detected many times. This receptor was taken from an adult who was a healthcare worker with PCR-confirmed SARS-CoV-2 infection or an uninfected control (not recorded which). The sample comprised whole blood. The chain links TRBV27 to TRBJ2-1; D is perhaps TRBD2 (5 bases). CDR3 coding DNA: TGTGCCAGCAGTTTGGCACGGACTTACTCCTACAATGAGCAGTTCTTC. It yields the protein CASSLARTYSYNEQFF.